This passage covers 11 T cell receptor beta chains from one sample sequenced in a study of T cell changes during pregnancy in multiple sclerosis. Profiled with immunoSEQ multiplex PCR; TCRdb holds only in-frame clones, not every one. The sample includes under 75,000 clones, roughly 92% of them seen just once. The specimen was CD8+ T cells from peripheral blood mononuclear cells, collected in the second trimester of pregnancy. The receptor set was obtained from a female donor with multiple sclerosis, enrolled in a pregnancy study.

The rearrangement uses TRBV29-1 and TRBJ1-2; D is possibly TRBD1 (6 bases). Germline-derived CDR1 and CDR2 are SQVTM and ANQGSEA. V shed 2 bases and J shed 5 bases, with 9 bases lying between them. There are 12 residues in the CDR3. The CDR3 spells CSVESRGYGYTF. CDR3 DNA sequence: TGCAGCGTTGAATCCAGGGGATATGGCTACACCTTC.

This clone was observed a few times. This sequence joins TRBV19 and TRBJ1-1; D gene uncertain. Germline V gives CDR1 LNHDA, CDR2 SQIVND (reference sequence). This CDR3 has 12 residues. V lost 7 bases and J lost 3, with 9 bases in between. The CDR3 loop is CASTSYHTEAFF. The CDR3 nucleotides are TGTGCCAGTACCTCCTATCACACTGAAGCTTTCTTT.

The V gene is TRBV5-1, the J gene TRBJ1-1; TRBD1 matches 7 bases. The CDR3 has 14 residues. Germline lookup yields CDR1 SGHRS and CDR2 YFSETQ. V dropped 5 bases and J dropped 4; count of bases not matched to a gene: 8. CDR3 residues: CASRDGRGPTEAFF. The CDR3, as DNA: TGCGCCAGCAGGGACGGAAGGGGGCCCACTGAAGCTTTCTTT.

The genes are TRBV19 and TRBJ2-2; 8 bases are a match to TRBD1. Germline V gene lookup returns CDR1 LNHDA and CDR2 SQIVND (reference sequence). The CDR3 covers 16 residues. The V gene end was trimmed by 5 bases and the J gene end by 6 bases; junction bases not matched to a gene: 11. The CDR3 spells CASSLWTGMVPGELFF. Written as DNA, the CDR3 is TGTGCCAGTAGTCTTTGGACAGGGATGGTCCCCGGGGAGCTGTTTTTT.

The V call is TRBV15, the J call TRBJ1-4; unclear D gene. Germline V lookup: CDR1 LNHNV, CDR2 YYDKDF (reference sequence). This CDR3 is 15 amino acids long. Between the trimmed V and J ends, which lost 3 bases and 8 bases, there was a span of 16 bases. CDR3 in DNA: TGTGCCACCAGCAGGCGGAGGGAAGCGGGGGAAAAACTGTTTTTT. It codes for CATSRRREAGEKLFF.

The genes are TRBV9 and TRBJ2-5, with a possible D match to TRBD1 (6 bases). The V gene's germline CDR1 is SGDLS and CDR2 YYNGEE. The CDR3 is made up of 13 amino acids. Trimming took 5 bases from V and 5 from J, leaving 13 bases between them. CDR3 sequence: CASRGRQGETQYF. The CDR3 DNA reads TGTGCCAGCAGGGGGCGCCAGGGGGAGACCCAGTACTTC. The complete variable domain, with remaining parts taken from reference TRBV9 and TRBJ2-5, reads DSGVTQTPKHLITATGQRVTLRCSPRSGDLSVYWYQQSLDQGLQFLIQYYNGEERAKGNILERFSAQQFPDLHSELNLSSLELGDSALYFCASRGRQGETQYFGPGTRLLVL.

J is TRBJ2-7 and V is TRBV11-2; 13 bases map to TRBD2. CDR1 and CDR2 from the germline V gene are SGHAT and FQNNGV. Trimming removed 1 base from V and 4 bases from J; junction bases left unmatched: 4. The length of the CDR3 is 16 residues. CDR3: CASSLGLAGGLYEQYF. The CDR3 bases are TGTGCCAGCAGCTTAGGACTAGCGGGAGGTTTGTACGAGCAGTACTTC.

The chain recombines TRBV19 with TRBJ1-2; 8 bases line up with TRBD1. This CDR3 is built from 14 residues. With 5 bases clipped from V and 2 bases from J, the junction kept 4 bases outside the gene matches. Germline assignment: CDR1 LNHDA and CDR2 SQIVND (reference sequence). This CDR3 is CASSPWTGNYGYTF. CDR3 DNA: TGTGCCAGTAGTCCGTGGACAGGGAACTATGGCTACACCTTC.

J is TRBJ1-2 and V is TRBV27, with 9 positions matching TRBD1. V shed 6 bases, J shed 6 bases, and the junction held 5 bases outside the gene matches. The CDR3 runs to 13 residues. Germline V lookup: CDR1 MNHEY, CDR2 SMNVEV (reference sequence). The CDR3 region is CASRTDRGNGYTF. The CDR3 DNA reads as TGTGCCAGCAGGACCGACAGGGGGAATGGCTACACCTTC.

For the CDR3, the DNA is TGCGCCAGCAGCTTGACGACGGGAGGGGGCTACGAGCAGTACTTC. Its translation is CASSLTTGGGYEQYF. The chain links TRBV5-1 to TRBJ2-7, with 8 bases matching TRBD2. J gave up 3 bases and V 1 base, and 6 bases lay outside the gene matches. Germline CDR1 reads SGHRS; CDR2 reads YFSETQ. The CDR3 consists of 15 residues.

The chain recombines TRBV7-2 with TRBJ1-1, with D unclear. The CDR3 is 15 amino acids. Between the trimmed V and J ends, which lost 2 bases and 7 bases, there was a span of 17 bases. Germline loops: CDR1 SGHTA, CDR2 FQGNSA. The CDR3 protein is CASSLRGAGYGEAFF. In nucleotides, the CDR3 is TGTGCCAGCAGCTTACGAGGAGCGGGGTACGGTGAAGCTTTCTTT.